This TCR beta chain came from a study of immune heterogeneity within non-small cell lung tumors. With respect to this clonotype: What it binds is unknown.

General study results and limits: With an R of 0.3 to 0.4, local T-cell clonality correlated moderately but significantly with local tumor mutational burden. The study found identical dominant CDR3 beta clonotypes recurring across tumor sites within a patient, alongside site-unique high-frequency clones. Between individual patients, the high-frequency T-cell receptor beta clonotypes largely differed.

Germline CDR1 is MNHNS and CDR2 is SASEGT. Trimming at V came to 6 bases and at J to 1 base, leaving 5 bases not matched to a gene. There are 14 residues in the CDR3. It was with 32 V and 13 J primers that multiplex PCR amplified TCR beta CDR3. One entry per CDR3 protein, called by TCRdb with MiXCR from the multiplex PCR reads. The table records 30,000 to 40,000 distinct CDR3 sequences, approximately 30% of them present only once. The authors used approximately 540 ng of bulk tumor genomic DNA per sample as template. Multiple biopsies spaced far apart were taken from each primary tumor during surgery. It was patients with untreated, newly diagnosed non-small cell lung cancer who underwent curative surgery.

V is TRBV6-1 and J is TRBJ1-1, with 7 bases matching TRBD1. The sequenced material came from lung tumor tissue. The clonotype was recovered from a middle-aged man with non-small cell lung cancer. CDR3 amino acids: CASSGQVPNTEAFF. Written as DNA, the CDR3 is TGTGCCAGCAGCGGACAGGTACCGAACACTGAAGCTTTCTTT.